Shown below are 25 T cell receptor beta chains from a single sample sequenced in a study of blood T cell repertoires in COVID-19. Sequencing was performed with immunoSEQ multiplex PCR; in TCRdb, only in-frame clones are kept and a portion is missing. Here the sample spans more than 200,000 clones, 70% to 90% being singletons. Sequenced input: peripheral blood. These receptors all stem from a woman older than 75 with acute or convalescent COVID-19.

This chain connects TRBV6-1 to TRBJ2-4; 8 bases agree with TRBD1. CDR3 length equals 14 residues. Germline values: CDR1 MNHNS, CDR2 SASEGT. V was pared by 5 bases and J by 7 bases, with 7 bases of the junction left unmatched. The CDR3 protein is CASSSDRAWNIQYF. CDR3 DNA: TGTGCCAGCAGTTCGGACAGGGCATGGAACATTCAGTACTTC.

This clone was recorded many times. The CDR3 coding sequence is TGCGCCAGCAGCCCGACAGGGGGCAATTCACCCCTCCACTTT. It is translated as CASSPTGGNSPLHF. This chain uses TRBV5-1 with TRBJ1-6; 10 nucleotides agree with TRBD1. This CDR3 comprises 14 residues. From germline, CDR1 is SGHRS and CDR2 YFSETQ. With V trimmed by 4 bases and J by 7 bases, 2 bases remained unmatched.

This clone was seen only once. The V call is TRBV5-1, the J call TRBJ2-7, with 9 bases fitting TRBD2. V trimming: 5 bases; J trimming: 2 bases; junction bases outside the gene matches: 2. The V gene's germline CDR1 is SGHRS and CDR2 YFSETQ. There are 13 residues in the CDR3. The CDR3 loop is CASRTSGAYEQYF. The CDR3 DNA follows: TGCGCCAGCAGGACTAGCGGAGCCTACGAGCAGTACTTC.

The gene calls are TRBV6-5 and TRBJ1-3; D unresolved. Deletions cut 6 bases from V and 0 bases from J, with 9 bases between. Germline V gene lookup returns CDR1 MNHEY and CDR2 SVGAGI. There are 14 residues in the CDR3. CDR3 amino acids: CASSSLSSGNTIYF. CDR3 DNA: TGTGCCAGCAGCTCGTTGAGCTCTGGAAACACCATATATTTT.

This sequence joins TRBV27 and TRBJ1-5; tentative D call: TRBD1 (5 bases). The CDR3 loop spans 16 amino acids. Trimming shortened V by 2 bases and J by 3 bases, and 14 bases separated the two germline ends. Looked up from germline, CDR1 is MNHEY and CDR2 is SMNVEV (reference sequence). CDR3 in DNA: TGTGCCAGCAGTTTAAGCATCCCAGGGAACAATCAGCCCCAGCATTTT. As protein: CASSLSIPGNNQPQHF.

The chain is built from TRBV6-5 and TRBJ2-7; 11 bases agree with TRBD2. With V trimmed by 6 bases and J by 0 bases, 4 bases remained unmatched. In germline, CDR1 is MNHEY, CDR2 SVGAGI. The length of the CDR3 is 15 residues. In DNA form, the CDR3 reads TGTGCCAGCAGACCCCTAGCGGGGGGCTCCTACGAGCAGTACTTC. Its translation: CASRPLAGGSYEQYF.

V gene TRBV19 combines with J gene TRBJ1-2, with D unclear. The germline V and J ends were trimmed by 0 bases and 2 bases, with 16 bases remaining between them. The CDR3 is 17 residues long. Germline V gene data show CDR1 as LNHDA and CDR2 as SQIVND (reference sequence). The CDR3 DNA reads TGTGCCAGTAGTATAGATTCCGGGAGCTCAGCAAACTATGGCTACACCTTC. Its protein product is CASSIDSGSSANYGYTF.

This chain links TRBV10-1 with TRBJ2-1; TRBD2 agrees at 8 bases. V was pared by 6 bases and J by 7 bases, with 8 bases of the junction left unmatched. The length of the CDR3 is 14 residues. CDR1 WNHNN and CDR2 SYGVQD come from the germline V gene (reference sequence). CDR3 protein: CASRASGSGNEQFF. The CDR3 DNA is TGCGCCAGCAGGGCCAGCGGGAGCGGGAATGAGCAGTTCTTC.

The CDR3 is CATKSAAGGHQPQHF. The DNA of the CDR3 is TGTGCCACCAAATCAGCGGCAGGGGGCCATCAGCCCCAGCATTTT. This rearrangement joins TRBV2 to TRBJ1-5; 8 bases fit TRBD1. Germline values: CDR1 SNHLY, CDR2 FYNNEI. This CDR3 region has 15 residues. V lost 10 bases, J lost 5 bases, and 13 bases stayed unmatched.

This clone appeared a few times. The gene calls are TRBV15 and TRBJ1-2, with D tentatively TRBD1 (6 bases). The CDR3 totals 14 residues. The germline CDR1 and CDR2 sequences are LNHNV and YYDKDF (reference sequence). Trimming shortened V by 6 bases and J by 4 bases, and 15 bases separated the two germline ends. The CDR3 region has the DNA TGTGCCACCAGTTTTGGGGGGGCGGTCTATGGCTACACCTTC. Amino acid sequence: CATSFGGAVYGYTF.

The chain combines TRBV29-1 with TRBJ1-1; weak D call: TRBD1 (5 bases). Trimming removed 6 bases from V and 4 bases from J, with 9 bases in between. CDR1 and CDR2 from the germline V gene are SQVTM and ANQGSEA. The CDR3 is 11 residues long. Here the CDR3 DNA reads TGCAGCGTGGGGGGTCTCACTGAAGCTTTCTTT. It is translated as CSVGGLTEAFF.

This clone appeared once. CDR3 loop: CASSRGSARANYGYTF. The DNA for the CDR3 is TGTGCCAGCAGTCGAGGGTCTGCGCGAGCTAACTATGGCTACACCTTC. V gene TRBV2 combines with J gene TRBJ1-2; D not resolved. CDR1 SNHLY and CDR2 FYNNEI come from the germline V gene. V was pared by 5 bases and J by 0 bases, with 16 bases between. This CDR3 has 16 amino acids.

J is TRBJ2-7 and V is TRBV27, with D possibly matching TRBD2 (6 bases). This CDR3 comprises 15 residues. Trimming took off 2 bases at V and 6 bases at J, with 17 bases between the two ends. Germline CDR1 MNHEY, CDR2 SMNVEV (reference sequence). As DNA, the CDR3 is TGTGCCAGCAGTTTAGGTCCGGGGGACCCAAGCGAGCAGTACTTC. Encoded protein: CASSLGPGDPSEQYF.

The chain employs TRBV24-1 and TRBJ1-2; no clear D gene. The CDR3 contains 13 residues. V lost 5 bases and J lost 8, with 14 bases in between. Germline CDR1 and CDR2: KGHDR and SFDVKD. The CDR3 is CATSAFGLAGYTF. Here the CDR3 DNA reads TGTGCCACCAGTGCTTTCGGACTTGCCGGCTACACCTTC.

V and J are TRBV10-3 and TRBJ2-5; 8 bases align to TRBD2. Unmatched junction bases numbered 3, after V lost 9 bases and J lost 3 bases. CDR1 and CDR2 from the germline V gene are ENHRY and SYGVKD. CDR3 length equals 12 residues. CDR3 in DNA: TGTGCCATTAGCGGGGCTGAAGAGACCCAGTACTTC. It yields the protein CAISGAEETQYF.

V gene TRBV15 combines with J gene TRBJ2-2; maybe TRBD1 (7 bases). The V end was cut by 3 bases, the J end by 4 bases, with 12 bases between. Germline CDR1 and CDR2: LNHNV and YYDKDF (reference sequence). This CDR3 region has 15 residues. This CDR3 reads CATSSSGGGTGELFF. As DNA, the CDR3 is TGTGCCACCAGCAGTTCAGGGGGAGGCACCGGGGAGCTGTTTTTT.

V usage is TRBV18 and J usage is TRBJ1-2; 7 nucleotides line up with TRBD1. The length of the CDR3 is 16 residues. Unmatched junction bases numbered 7, after V lost 3 bases and J lost 0 bases. Germline values: CDR1 KGHSH, CDR2 LQKENI. The CDR3 region is CASSPVGQSPNYGYTF. The CDR3, as DNA: TGTGCCAGCTCACCTGTGGGACAGTCTCCTAACTATGGCTACACCTTC.

The chain uses TRBV30 and TRBJ1-2, with 7 bases fitting TRBD1. Trimming cost V 4 bases and J 2 bases; bases outside gene matches: 7. This CDR3 spans 14 amino acids. Germline V gene lookup returns CDR1 GTSNPN and CDR2 SVGIG (reference sequence). The CDR3 nucleotides are TGTGCCTGGACCCCAGGGGGAGGAAACTATGGCTACACCTTC. It is translated as CAWTPGGGNYGYTF. The complete variable domain, with remaining parts taken from reference TRBV30 and TRBJ1-2, reads SQTIHQWPATLVQPVGSPLSLECTVEGTSNPNLYWYRQAAGRGLQLLFYSVGIGQISSEVPQNLSASRPQDRQFILSSKKLLLSDSGFYLCAWTPGGGNYGYTFGSGTRLTVV.

This clone has just one count. CDR3 nucleotides: TGTGCCAGCAGCTTAGTCGCGGGAGGGCCCAATGAGCAGTTCTTC. Protein product: CASSLVAGGPNEQFF. This chain links TRBV7-3 with TRBJ2-1; TRBD2 aligns across 9 bases. With V trimmed by 2 bases and J by 6 bases, 5 bases remained unmatched. The CDR3 totals 15 residues. Germline V gene sequence: CDR1 SGHTA, CDR2 FQGTGA.

The rearrangement uses TRBV9 and TRBJ2-7; TRBD1 might be the D (6 bases). This CDR3 has 13 residues. Trimming stripped 4 bases from V and 0 bases from J, with 8 bases between. The germline V gene encodes CDR1 SGDLS and CDR2 YYNGEE. Written as DNA, the CDR3 is TGTGCCAGCAGCACCAGGGGCTCCTACGAGCAGTACTTC. Translating gives CASSTRGSYEQYF.

This clone appeared once. The chain carries TRBV28 and TRBJ2-7; D uncertain. CDR3 length: 13 residues. Germline assignment: CDR1 MDHEN and CDR2 SYDVKM. With 3 bases removed from V and 2 bases from J, the gap between germline ends came to 8 bases. The CDR3 DNA reads TGTGCCAGCAGTTTGGGCAGTCCCTACGAGCAGTACTTC. This translates into CASSLGSPYEQYF.

V gene TRBV7-8 combines with J gene TRBJ2-7; 8 nucleotides align to TRBD1. V lost 5 bases to trimming and J lost 4 bases; unmatched junction nucleotides: 10. Germline V gene data show CDR1 as SGHVS and CDR2 as FQNEAQ. The CDR3 loop spans 15 amino acids. The CDR3 loop reads CASSGSAGQVYEQYF. In nucleotides, the CDR3 is TGTGCCAGCAGCGGTAGCGCGGGACAGGTTTACGAGCAGTACTTC.

The chain couples TRBV28 to TRBJ2-7, with D perhaps matching TRBD1 (6 bases). CDR3 length: 15 residues. V was trimmed by 2 bases and J by 1 base, leaving 12 bases between them. In germline, CDR1 is MDHEN, CDR2 SYDVKM. This CDR3 is CASSLPRTASYEQYF. In DNA, the CDR3 is TGTGCCAGCAGTTTACCCCGGACAGCATCCTACGAGCAGTACTTC.

This sequence joins TRBV28 and TRBJ2-2, with 13 bases identical to TRBD2. This CDR3 has 17 residues. Germline trimming cut 7 bases from V and 6 bases from J; bases unmatched to any gene: 11. CDR1 and CDR2 (germline): MDHEN, SYDVKM. For the CDR3, the DNA is TGTGCCAGCACCTCGACAGCTGGACTAGCGGGAGCCGGGGAGCTGTTTTTT. Encoded protein: CASTSTAGLAGAGELFF.

The J gene is TRBJ2-7, the V gene TRBV21-1; the table's D call, TRBD2, was not checked against the DNA. TRBV21-1 is listed as a pseudogene. This CDR3 contains 17 residues. This CDR3 reads CASSIQEQRGYSYEQYF. The CDR3 bases are TGTGCCAGCAGCATCCAAGAGCAGCGGGGATACTCCTACGAGCAGTACTTC.